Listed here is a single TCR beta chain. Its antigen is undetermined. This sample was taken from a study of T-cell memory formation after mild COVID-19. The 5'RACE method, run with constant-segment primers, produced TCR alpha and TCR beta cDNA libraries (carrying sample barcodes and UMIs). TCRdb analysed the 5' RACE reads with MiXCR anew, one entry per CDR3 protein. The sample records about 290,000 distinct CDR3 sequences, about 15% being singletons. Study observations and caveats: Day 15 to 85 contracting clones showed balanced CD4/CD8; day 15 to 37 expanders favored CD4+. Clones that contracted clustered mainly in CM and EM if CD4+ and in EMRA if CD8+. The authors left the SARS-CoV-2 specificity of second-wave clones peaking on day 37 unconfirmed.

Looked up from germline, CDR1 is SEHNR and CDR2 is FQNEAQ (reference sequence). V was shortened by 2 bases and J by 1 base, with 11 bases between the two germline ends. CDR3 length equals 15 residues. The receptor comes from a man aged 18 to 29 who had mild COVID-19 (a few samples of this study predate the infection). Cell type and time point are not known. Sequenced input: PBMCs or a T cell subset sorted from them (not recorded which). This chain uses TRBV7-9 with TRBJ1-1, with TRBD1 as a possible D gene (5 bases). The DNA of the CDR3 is TGTGCCAGCAGCTTAAGGGGCGCTCAGAACACTGAAGCTTTCTTT. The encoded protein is CASSLRGAQNTEAFF.